This paragraph covers one T cell receptor beta chain sequence. This sample stems from a study of blood T cell repertoires in COVID-19. As for the study in general: Sites across the United States, Italy and Spain contributed samples from acute and convalescent COVID-19. From T cells, B-cell-depleted T cells, or PBMCs came the material, which was cDNA or gDNA.

Everyone who took part was roughly 18 to 95 years old, and they came from 24 US areas. The CDR3 totals 15 residues. The germline V gene encodes CDR1 SGDLS and CDR2 YYNGEE. Deletions cut 0 bases from V and 2 bases from J, with 11 bases between. Original analysis: Researchers report that nucleated cell counts were estimated from reference gene primer amplification. Data came from immunoSEQ multiplex PCR; TCRdb stores just in-frame clones and leaves some out. V, J and clone size are taken as reported in that table, and D and trimming were inferred from the DNA itself. The sample carries hundreds of thousands of clones, about 89% recorded once.

The material sequenced was PBMCs or T cells enriched from blood (not recorded which). The sequence was obtained from a man aged 40-49 years who had recovered from COVID-19. The V call is TRBV9, the J call TRBJ1-1; D not certain. CDR3 in DNA: TGTGCCAGCAGCGTAGACGGGCTAGCTAACACTGAAGCTTTCTTT. This gives the protein CASSVDGLANTEAFF.